These T cell receptor beta chains were read from a single sample in a study of blood T cell repertoires in COVID-19. Some clones are missing from TCRdb's copy, which holds only in-frame ones; the method was immunoSEQ multiplex PCR. The sample carries about 60,000 clones, roughly 90% recorded once. The sample consisted of peripheral blood. These receptors were taken from a man in his 60s with active COVID-19. CDR3s include the opening cysteine and the closing phenylalanine or tryptophan. A D gene is named only where the DNA matches it firmly. Clone size is shown for a subset of rows, as once, few, many or a class of expanded clone.

v_call	j_call	d_call	clone_size	cdr3_aa	cdr3_nt
TRBV19	TRBJ2-1	TRBD2	-	CASRGLAELYNEQFF	TGTGCCAGTAGGGGACTAGCGGAACTTTACAATGAGCAGTTCTTC
TRBV20-1	TRBJ1-2	-	-	CSASSGDYGYTF	TGCAGTGCTAGTTCGGGGGACTATGGCTACACCTTC
TRBV30	TRBJ2-6	-	-	CAWSVTGSGANVLTF	TGTGCCTGGAGTGTAACGGGTAGTGGGGCCAACGTCCTGACTTTC
TRBV14	TRBJ2-7	TRBD1	-	CASSQEETWDRGSEQYF	TGTGCCAGCAGCCAAGAGGAGACGTGGGACAGGGGGTCCGAGCAGTACTTC
TRBV6-6	TRBJ2-2	TRBD1	-	CASSPRTGPVTGELFF	TGTGCCAGCAGTCCTCGGACAGGGCCGGTCACCGGGGAGCTGTTTTTT
TRBV9	TRBJ1-1	TRBD1	-	CASSAYRDRGLTEAFF	TGTGCCAGCAGCGCCTACCGAGACAGGGGGCTTACTGAAGCTTTCTTT
TRBV9	TRBJ2-2	-	-	CASSVKTSGELFF	TGTGCCAGCAGCGTTAAAACTTCCGGGGAGCTGTTTTTT
TRBV9	TRBJ2-7	TRBD1	-	CASSVGQGPSYEQYF	TGTGCCAGCAGCGTAGGACAGGGACCATCCTACGAGCAGTACTTC
TRBV30	TRBJ1-1	TRBD1	-	CAWSQGADTEAFF	TGTGCCTGGAGCCAGGGGGCAGACACTGAAGCTTTCTTT
TRBV7-2	TRBJ1-1	TRBD1	-	CASSLEVFRDRVAEAFF	TGTGCCAGCAGCTTAGAGGTATTCCGGGACAGGGTTGCTGAAGCTTTCTTT
TRBV20-1	TRBJ1-1	TRBD1	-	CSASEPGQPNTEAFF	TGCAGTGCTAGTGAACCGGGACAGCCGAACACTGAAGCTTTCTTT
TRBV7-3	TRBJ2-1	TRBD2	-	CASSPRTSGGALEQFF	TGTGCCAGCAGCCCCCGGACTAGCGGGGGGGCCTTAGAGCAGTTCTTC
TRBV3-1/TRBV3-2	TRBJ1-1	-	-	CASSQQGQWRNTEAFF	TGTGCCAGCAGCCAACAGGGGCAATGGAGGAACACTGAAGCTTTCTTT
TRBV29-1	TRBJ2-5	-	-	CSVAPGWTQYF	TGCAGCGTTGCTCCCGGGTGGACCCAGTACTTC
TRBV28	TRBJ1-4	TRBD1	-	CASSLQTPGQSEKLFF	TGTGCCAGCAGTTTACAGACTCCGGGACAGTCTGAAAAACTGTTTTTT
TRBV5-1	TRBJ1-6	TRBD1	-	CASSPIGTDNSPLHF	TGCGCCAGCAGCCCGATTGGGACAGATAATTCACCCCTCCACTTT
TRBV3-1/TRBV3-2	TRBJ2-7	-	-	CASSSLSYEQYF	TGTGCCAGCAGCTCCTTATCCTACGAGCAGTACTTC
TRBV7-9	TRBJ1-1	TRBD1	-	CASSRPGTGLDTEAFF	TGTGCCAGCAGCCGTCCCGGGACAGGGTTGGACACTGAAGCTTTCTTT
TRBV9	TRBJ2-1	-	-	CASSAWGDNEQFF	TGTGCCAGCAGCGCCTGGGGGGACAATGAGCAGTTCTTC
TRBV29-1	TRBJ1-2	TRBD1	-	CSAEGTAGVGYGYTF	TGCAGCGCCGAAGGGACAGCCGGTGTCGGCTATGGCTACACCTTC
TRBV19	TRBJ1-2	-	few	CATTIGAGNGYTF	TGTGCCACCACAATAGGGGCAGGGAATGGCTACACCTTC
TRBV12-3/TRBV12-4	TRBJ2-5	TRBD1	-	CASSSTGWETQYF	TGTGCCAGCAGTTCGACAGGGTGGGAGACCCAGTACTTC
TRBV6-5	TRBJ1-1	TRBD1	-	CASSYGTESRKGAFF	TGTGCCAGCAGTTACGGGACAGAAAGTCGGAAAGGGGCTTTCTTT
TRBV28	TRBJ2-2	TRBD1	-	CASSLGTGRTGELFF	TGTGCCAGCAGTTTAGGGACAGGGAGAACCGGGGAGCTGTTTTTT
TRBV6-5	TRBJ1-1	TRBD1	-	CASRQTGAGTEAFF	TGTGCCAGCAGACAAACAGGGGCAGGCACTGAAGCTTTCTTT
TRBV5-4	TRBJ2-7	-	-	CASSFQGTIYEQYF	TGTGCCAGCAGCTTCCAGGGGACAATATACGAGCAGTACTTC
TRBV7-7	TRBJ2-2	-	-	CASSLVTANTGELFF	TGTGCTAGCAGCTTAGTCACAGCGAACACCGGGGAGCTGTTTTTT
TRBV6-6	TRBJ2-1	-	-	CASSYSGGNREQFF	TGTGCCAGCAGTTACTCTGGAGGGAATCGGGAGCAGTTCTTC
TRBV5-1	TRBJ2-7	TRBD1	-	CASSLVLSDRSYEQYF	TGCGCCAGCAGCTTGGTTTTATCGGACAGGAGCTACGAGCAGTACTTC
TRBV15	TRBJ2-3	-	-	CATSRDQDTQYF	TGTGCCACCAGCAGAGATCAAGATACGCAGTATTTT
TRBV29-1	TRBJ1-4	TRBD1	-	CSVNRGTNEKLFF	TGCAGCGTTAACAGGGGAACTAATGAAAAACTGTTTTTT
TRBV18	TRBJ1-6	TRBD1	-	CASSPSAGTGGNSPLHF	TGTGCCAGCTCACCCTCCGCCGGGACAGGGGGTAATTCACCCCTCCACTTT
TRBV18	TRBJ2-5	-	-	CASSPPSSETQYF	TGTGCCAGCTCACCACCGTCTTCGGAGACCCAGTACTTC
TRBV7-2	TRBJ2-7	-	-	CASSLDRGSYEQYF	TGTGCCAGCAGCTTAGATCGGGGCTCCTACGAGCAGTACTTC
TRBV14	TRBJ1-1	-	-	CASSARRGSVVTEAFF	TGTGCCAGCAGCGCTCGAAGAGGGAGCGTTGTCACTGAAGCTTTCTTT
TRBV5-1	TRBJ2-1	TRBD2	once	CASSPKGTSGDNEQFF	TGCGCCAGCAGCCCCAAAGGGACTAGCGGGGACAATGAGCAGTTCTTC
TRBV7-2	TRBJ1-1	-	-	CASSSHSLLTGTTFF	TGTGCCAGCAGCTCCCATTCGCTACTTACAGGAACAACTTTCTTT
TRBV28	TRBJ2-1	TRBD2	-	CASRVAGPYNEQFF	TGTGCCAGCAGGGTAGCGGGACCGTACAATGAGCAGTTCTTC